The TCR beta chain under discussion was sequenced for a study of regulatory T cells in long-lasting Graves disease. The study's findings and limits: Researchers reported studying only peripheral blood, not thyroid tissue.

Documented time point: persistent/refractory GD, antithyroid drugs over 5 years with positive TRAb. After RNA was extracted from PBMCs, the TCR library was made from it. Graves' disease diagnosis used American Thyroid Association guidelines. V was clipped by 6 bases and J by 3 bases, with 7 bases between them. CDR1 is ENHRY, CDR2 SYGVKD, per germline. The CDR3 has 12 residues. Arm-PCR of CDR3 regions with iRepertoire HTBI primers generated TCR beta libraries. TCRdb called the multiplex PCR reads again in MiXCR, with one record for every CDR3 protein. The repertoire holds approximately 470,000 distinct CDR3 sequences, with around 20% as singletons. As for this clonotype: The antigen is unknown.

This TCR derives from a female donor with Graves disease. V and J are TRBV10-3 and TRBJ2-3; D ambiguous. The starting material was peripheral blood mononuclear cells (PBMCs), obtained when the disease was refractory, from a patient treated with antithyroid drugs. This CDR3 reads CAIRSSTDTQYF. The CDR3 DNA reads as TGTGCCATCAGATCATCGACAGATACGCAGTATTTT.